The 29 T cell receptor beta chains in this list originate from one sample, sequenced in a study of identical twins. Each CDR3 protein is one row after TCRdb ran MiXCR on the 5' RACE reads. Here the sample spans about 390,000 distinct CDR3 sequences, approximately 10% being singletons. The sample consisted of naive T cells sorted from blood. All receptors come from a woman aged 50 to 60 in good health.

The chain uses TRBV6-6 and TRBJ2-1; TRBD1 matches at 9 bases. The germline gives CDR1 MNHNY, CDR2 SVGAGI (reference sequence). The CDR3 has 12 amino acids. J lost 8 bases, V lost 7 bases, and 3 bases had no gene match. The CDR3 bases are TGTGCCAGCACCCGGACAGGGGATGAGCAGTTCTTC. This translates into CASTRTGDEQFF.

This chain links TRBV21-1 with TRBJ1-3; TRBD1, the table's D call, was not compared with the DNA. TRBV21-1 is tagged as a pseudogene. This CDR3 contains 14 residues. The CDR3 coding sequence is TGTGCCAGCAGTTACGGGACAGGGAGATATACCATATATTTT. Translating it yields CASSYGTGRYTIYF.

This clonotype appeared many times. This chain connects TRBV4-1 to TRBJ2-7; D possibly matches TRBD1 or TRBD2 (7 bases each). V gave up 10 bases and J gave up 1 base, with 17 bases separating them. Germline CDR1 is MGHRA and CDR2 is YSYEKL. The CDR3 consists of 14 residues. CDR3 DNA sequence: TGCGCCATTTCAGGGAGGGACAGATCCTACGAGCAGTACTTC. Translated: CAISGRDRSYEQYF.

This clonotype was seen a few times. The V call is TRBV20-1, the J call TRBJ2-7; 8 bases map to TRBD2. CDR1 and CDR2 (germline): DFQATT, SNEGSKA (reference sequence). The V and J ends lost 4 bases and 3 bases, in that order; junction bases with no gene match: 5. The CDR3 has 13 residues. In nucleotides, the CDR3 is TGCAGTGCTAACGCGGGAGGAATCTACGAGCAGTACTTC. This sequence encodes CSANAGGIYEQYF.

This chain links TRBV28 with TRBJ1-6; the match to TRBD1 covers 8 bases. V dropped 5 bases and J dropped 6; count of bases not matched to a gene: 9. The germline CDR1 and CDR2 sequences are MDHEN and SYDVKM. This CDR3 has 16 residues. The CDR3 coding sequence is TGTGCCAGCAGTGGCTCCGGGACAGGAGCTAATTCACCCCTCCACTTT. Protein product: CASSGSGTGANSPLHF.

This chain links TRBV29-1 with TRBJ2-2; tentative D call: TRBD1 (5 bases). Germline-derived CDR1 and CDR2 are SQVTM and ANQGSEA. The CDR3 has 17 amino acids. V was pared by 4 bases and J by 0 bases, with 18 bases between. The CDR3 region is CSVVETGPGPNTGELFF. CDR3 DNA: TGCAGCGTTGTTGAGACGGGTCCAGGGCCGAACACCGGGGAGCTGTTTTTT.

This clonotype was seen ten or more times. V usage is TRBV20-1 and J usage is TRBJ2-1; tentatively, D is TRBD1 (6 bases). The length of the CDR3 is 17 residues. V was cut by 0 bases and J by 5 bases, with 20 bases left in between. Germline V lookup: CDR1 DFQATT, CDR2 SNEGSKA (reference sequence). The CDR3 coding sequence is TGCAGTGCTAGAGATCGGTACTTTCGTAAGGGGGACAATGAGCAGTTCTTC. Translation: CSARDRYFRKGDNEQFF.

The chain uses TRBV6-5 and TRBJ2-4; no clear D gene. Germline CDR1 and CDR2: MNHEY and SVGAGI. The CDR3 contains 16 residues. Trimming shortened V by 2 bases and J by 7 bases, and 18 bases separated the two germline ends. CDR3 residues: CASSYRVSAAPNIQYF. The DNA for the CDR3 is TGTGCCAGCAGTTACAGGGTATCGGCAGCACCTAACATTCAGTACTTC.

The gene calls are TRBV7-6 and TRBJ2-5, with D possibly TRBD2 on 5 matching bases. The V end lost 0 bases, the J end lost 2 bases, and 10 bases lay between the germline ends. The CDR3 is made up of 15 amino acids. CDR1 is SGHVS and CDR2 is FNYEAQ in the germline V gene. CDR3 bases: TGTGCCAGCAGCTTAGCCCGAGAGCGGCAAGAGACCCAGTACTTC. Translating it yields CASSLARERQETQYF. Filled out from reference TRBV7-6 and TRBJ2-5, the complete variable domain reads GAGVSQSPRYKVTKRGQDVALRCDPISGHVSLYWYRQALGQGPEFLTYFNYEAQQDKSGLPNDRFSAERPEGSISTLTIQRTEQRDSAMYRCASSLARERQETQYFGPGTRLLVL.

The DNA for the CDR3 is TGTGCCAGCAGTTACTTGGGACAGAACAATGAAAAACTGTTTTTT. Protein sequence: CASSYLGQNNEKLFF. The rearrangement uses TRBV6-2 or TRBV6-3 and TRBJ1-4; 7 bases are shared with TRBD1. The V and J ends lost 1 base and 5 bases, in that order; junction bases with no gene match: 4. Looked up from germline, CDR1 is MNHEY and CDR2 is SVGEGT. The CDR3 sequence is 15 residues long.

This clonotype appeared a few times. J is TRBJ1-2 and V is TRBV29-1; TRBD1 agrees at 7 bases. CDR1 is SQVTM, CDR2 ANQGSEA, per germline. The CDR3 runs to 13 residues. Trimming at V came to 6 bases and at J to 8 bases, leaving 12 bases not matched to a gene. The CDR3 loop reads CSVLQGPLKGYTF. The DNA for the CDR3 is TGCAGCGTCTTACAGGGGCCCCTTAAGGGCTACACCTTC.

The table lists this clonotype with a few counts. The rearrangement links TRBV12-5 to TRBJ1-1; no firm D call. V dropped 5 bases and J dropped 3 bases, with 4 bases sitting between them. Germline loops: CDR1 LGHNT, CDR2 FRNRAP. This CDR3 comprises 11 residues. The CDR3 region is CASGQYTEAFF. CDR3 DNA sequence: TGTGCTAGTGGTCAATACACTGAAGCTTTCTTT.

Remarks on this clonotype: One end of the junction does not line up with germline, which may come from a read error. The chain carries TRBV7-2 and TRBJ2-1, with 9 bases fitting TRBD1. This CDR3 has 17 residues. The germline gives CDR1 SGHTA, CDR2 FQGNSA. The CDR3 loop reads CPSSLDAAGTGYNEQFF. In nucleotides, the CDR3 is TGTCCCAGCAGCTTAGACGCCGCCGGGACAGGGTACAATGAGCAGTTCTTC.

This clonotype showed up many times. The CDR3 sequence is CASRLSAEYNEQFF. Here the CDR3 DNA reads TGTGCCAGCAGATTATCAGCGGAATACAATGAGCAGTTCTTC. This rearrangement joins TRBV12-3 or TRBV12-4 to TRBJ2-1, with a possible D match to TRBD2 (5 bases). V was shortened by 6 bases and J by 4 bases, with 13 bases between the two germline ends. This CDR3 spans 14 amino acids.

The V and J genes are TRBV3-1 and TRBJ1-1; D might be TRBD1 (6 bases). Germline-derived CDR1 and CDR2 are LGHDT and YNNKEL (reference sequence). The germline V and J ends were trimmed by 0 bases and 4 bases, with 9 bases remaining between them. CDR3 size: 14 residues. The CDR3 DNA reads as TGTGCCAGCAGCCAAGAAAGGGGGATCACTGAAGCTTTCTTT. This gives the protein CASSQERGITEAFF.

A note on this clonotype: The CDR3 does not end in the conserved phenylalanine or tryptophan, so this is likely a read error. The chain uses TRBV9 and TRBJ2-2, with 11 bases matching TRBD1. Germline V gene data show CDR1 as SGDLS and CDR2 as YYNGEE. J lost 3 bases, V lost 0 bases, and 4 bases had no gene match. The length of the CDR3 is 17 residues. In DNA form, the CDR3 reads TGTGCCAGCAGCGTAGCTGGGACAGGGGGATACACCGGGGAGCTGTTTTCT. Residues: CASSVAGTGGYTGELFS.

CDR3 sequence: CSVCGTSGLPCHEQYF. CDR3 coding DNA: TGCAGCGTCTGTGGGACTAGCGGGCTACCCTGCCACGAGCAGTACTTC. The rearrangement uses TRBV29-1 and TRBJ2-7, with 12 bases matching TRBD2. From germline, CDR1 is SQVTM and CDR2 ANQGSEA. The J segment lost 5 bases and the V segment lost 6 bases, leaving 14 bases of the junction unmatched. This CDR3 contains 16 residues.

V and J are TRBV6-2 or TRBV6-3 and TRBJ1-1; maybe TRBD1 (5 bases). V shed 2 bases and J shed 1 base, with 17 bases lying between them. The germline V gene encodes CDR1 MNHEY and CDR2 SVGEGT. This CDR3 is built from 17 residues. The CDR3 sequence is CASSYGQGIFSNTEAFF. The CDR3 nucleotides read TGTGCCAGCAGTTACGGTCAGGGTATATTTTCGAACACTGAAGCTTTCTTT.

The CDR3 is CASSSSRVVRTEAFF. In DNA, the CDR3 is TGTGCCAGCAGTAGCTCCAGGGTGGTGCGCACTGAAGCTTTCTTT. This rearrangement joins TRBV6-6 to TRBJ1-1; D is perhaps TRBD1 (5 bases). V was trimmed by 5 bases and J by 4 bases, leaving 17 bases between them. The germline V gene encodes CDR1 MNHNY and CDR2 SVGAGI (reference sequence). The CDR3 has 15 residues.

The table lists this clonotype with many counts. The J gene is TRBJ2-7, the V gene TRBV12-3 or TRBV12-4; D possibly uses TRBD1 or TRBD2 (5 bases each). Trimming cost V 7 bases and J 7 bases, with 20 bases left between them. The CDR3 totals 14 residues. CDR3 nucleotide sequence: TGTGCCAGCACCGCAACCGGGACCATGGGGGAGCAGTACTTC. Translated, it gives CASTATGTMGEQYF.

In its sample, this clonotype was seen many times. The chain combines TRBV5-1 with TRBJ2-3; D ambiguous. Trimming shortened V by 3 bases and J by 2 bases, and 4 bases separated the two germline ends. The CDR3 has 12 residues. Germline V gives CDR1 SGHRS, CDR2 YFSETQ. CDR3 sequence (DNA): TGCGCCAGCAGCTCCGACACAGATACGCAGTATTTT. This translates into CASSSDTDTQYF.

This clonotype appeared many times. The CDR3: CSVETKGSYEQYF. The CDR3 DNA reads as TGCAGCGTTGAAACCAAGGGCTCCTACGAGCAGTACTTC. V is TRBV29-1 and J is TRBJ2-7; no definite D call. The V and J ends lost 2 bases and 0 bases respectively, with 8 bases between them. The CDR3 totals 13 residues. Looked up from germline, CDR1 is SQVTM and CDR2 is ANQGSEA.

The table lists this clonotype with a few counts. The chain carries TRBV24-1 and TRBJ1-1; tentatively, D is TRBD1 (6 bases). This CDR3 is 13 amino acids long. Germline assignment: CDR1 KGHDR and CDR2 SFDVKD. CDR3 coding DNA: TGTTCACCCCCCCAGGGGAGGTACACTGAAGCTTTCTTT. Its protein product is CSPPQGRYTEAFF.

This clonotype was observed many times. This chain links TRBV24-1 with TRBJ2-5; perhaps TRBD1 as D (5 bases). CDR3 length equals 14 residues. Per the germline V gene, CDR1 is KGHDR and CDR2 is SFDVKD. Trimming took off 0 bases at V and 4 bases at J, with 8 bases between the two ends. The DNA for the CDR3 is TGTGCCACCAGTGATTTGCTAGGGGCAGAGACCCAGTACTTC. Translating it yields CATSDLLGAETQYF.

The CDR3 DNA reads TGTGCCAGCAGCCGCATACGGACCGGGACAGGGTCCAATGAGCAGTTCTTC. Translating it yields CASSRIRTGTGSNEQFF. The chain employs TRBV7-8 and TRBJ2-1, with 9 bases fitting TRBD1. The V gene end was trimmed by 5 bases and the J gene end by 6 bases; junction bases not matched to a gene: 14. CDR1 is SGHVS, CDR2 FQNEAQ, per germline. The CDR3 has 17 residues.

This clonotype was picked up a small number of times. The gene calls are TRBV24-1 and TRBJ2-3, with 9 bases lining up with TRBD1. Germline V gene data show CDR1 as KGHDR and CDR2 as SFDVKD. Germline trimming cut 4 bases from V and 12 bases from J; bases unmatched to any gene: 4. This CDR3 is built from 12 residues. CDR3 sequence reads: CATSERGQGQYF. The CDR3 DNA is TGTGCCACCAGTGAAAGGGGACAGGGACAGTATTTT.

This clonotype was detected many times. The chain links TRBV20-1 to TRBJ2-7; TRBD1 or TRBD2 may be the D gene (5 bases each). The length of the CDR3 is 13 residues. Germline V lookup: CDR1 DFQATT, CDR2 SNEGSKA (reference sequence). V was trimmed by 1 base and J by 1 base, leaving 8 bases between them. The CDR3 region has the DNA TGCAGTGCTAGAGCGGGGACGTCCTACGAGCAGTACTTC. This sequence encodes CSARAGTSYEQYF.

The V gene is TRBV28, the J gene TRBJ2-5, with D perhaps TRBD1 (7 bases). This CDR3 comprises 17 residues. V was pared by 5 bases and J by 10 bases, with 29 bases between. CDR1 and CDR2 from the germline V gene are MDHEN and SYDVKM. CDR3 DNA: TGTGCCAGCAGTGCACAAACCCTAGGGACAGCGGGTGACGACCAGTACTTC. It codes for CASSAQTLGTAGDDQYF.

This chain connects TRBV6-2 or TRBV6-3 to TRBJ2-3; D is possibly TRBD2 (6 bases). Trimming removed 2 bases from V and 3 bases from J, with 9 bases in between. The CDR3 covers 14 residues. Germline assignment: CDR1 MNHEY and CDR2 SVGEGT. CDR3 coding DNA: TGTGCCAGCAGTTACCGGAGGGCGACAGATACGCAGTATTTT. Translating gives CASSYRRATDTQYF.